The 12 T cell receptor beta chains listed next were all sequenced from one sample in a study of OX40 agonist ivuxolimab in advanced cancers. Only in-frame clones appear in the TCRdb table, and some are missing; sequencing was by immunoSEQ multiplex PCR. The table lists tens of thousands of clones, around nine tenths of them singletons. Sample: CD4+ or CD8+ T cells sorted from blood, taken in a trial of the OX40 agonist ivuxolimab. These receptors all come from an adult with an advanced solid tumor such as melanoma, head and neck, liver or kidney cancer.

The V call is TRBV9, the J call TRBJ1-2; 8 bases agree with TRBD1. This CDR3 is built from 18 residues. V dropped 0 bases and J dropped 5; count of bases not matched to a gene: 15. Germline lookup yields CDR1 SGDLS and CDR2 YYNGEE. The CDR3 bases are TGTGCCAGCAGCGTAGATGGGGCAGGGGGCGACGGGCCATATGGCTACACCTTC. Protein sequence: CASSVDGAGGDGPYGYTF.

In its sample, this clone was seen once. The chain carries TRBV27 and TRBJ2-7; the match to TRBD1 covers 9 bases. The CDR3 consists of 14 residues. Germline trimming cut 6 bases from V and 2 bases from J; bases unmatched to any gene: 5. Germline V gene data show CDR1 as MNHEY and CDR2 as SMNVEV (reference sequence). In DNA form, the CDR3 reads TGTGCCAGCAGCGACGGGACAGGGCCCTACGAGCAGTACTTC. Translation: CASSDGTGPYEQYF.

This chain joins TRBV28 and TRBJ1-3; 9 bases fit TRBD1. The V gene's germline CDR1 is MDHEN and CDR2 SYDVKM. Trimming cost V 4 bases and J 7 bases; bases outside gene matches: 11. The CDR3 sequence is 16 residues long. CDR3 DNA sequence: TGTGCCAGCAGTTCTCCCCTTGACAGGGGGACGAACACCATATATTTT. Translating gives CASSSPLDRGTNTIYF.

CDR3 region: CASSVQPDWGVEQYF. DNA for the CDR3: TGTGCCAGCAGCGTACAACCCGACTGGGGAGTGGAGCAGTACTTC. This chain joins TRBV11-1 and TRBJ2-7, with a weak D call TRBD2 (5 bases). This CDR3 region has 15 residues. Trimming removed 5 bases from V and 7 bases from J, with 21 bases in between. CDR1 is SGHAT and CDR2 is FQDESV in the germline V gene (reference sequence).

The J gene is TRBJ1-1, the V gene TRBV28, with D possibly being TRBD1 (5 bases). The germline V gene encodes CDR1 MDHEN and CDR2 SYDVKM. This CDR3 spans 14 amino acids. Between the trimmed V and J ends, which lost 7 bases and 0 bases, there was a span of 12 bases. The CDR3 nucleotides read TGTGCCAGCATCCCGGGGGACTTGAACACTGAAGCTTTCTTT. Encoded protein: CASIPGDLNTEAFF.

The V gene is TRBV30, the J gene TRBJ1-4, with TRBD1 as a possible D gene (6 bases). The V and J ends lost 3 bases and 3 bases respectively, with 8 bases between them. In germline, CDR1 is GTSNPN, CDR2 SVGIG (reference sequence). This CDR3 spans 13 amino acids. CDR3 nucleotides: TGTGCCTGGAGAGGACAGCCTAATGAAAAACTGTTTTTT. Amino acids: CAWRGQPNEKLFF.

V and J are TRBV2 and TRBJ2-4, with 7 nucleotides matching TRBD2. Per the germline V gene, CDR1 is SNHLY and CDR2 is FYNNEI. CDR3 size: 14 residues. The J segment lost 5 bases and the V segment lost 1 base, leaving 2 bases of the junction unmatched. The DNA of the CDR3 is TGTGCCAGCAGTGAAGTGGGAGGGGAAAACATTCAGTACTTC. This translates into CASSEVGGENIQYF.

This clone was detected only once. In nucleotides, the CDR3 is TGTGCCAGCAGTGAAAGCCCCTCCACAGGGGCGGAAGGCTACACCTTC. The encoded protein is CASSESPSTGAEGYTF. The chain links TRBV2 to TRBJ1-2; 7 bases align to TRBD1. Losses at the gene ends were 2 bases for V and 8 bases for J; bases not matched to a gene: 14. This CDR3 has 16 residues. Germline CDR1 and CDR2: SNHLY and FYNNEI.

The chain uses TRBV18 and TRBJ2-1; possibly TRBD2 for D (5 bases). The V and J ends lost 6 bases and 7 bases respectively, with 7 bases between them. The germline V gene encodes CDR1 KGHSH and CDR2 LQKENI. This CDR3 contains 11 residues. CDR3 residues: CASSEGNEQFF. As DNA, the CDR3 is TGTGCCAGCTCCGAGGGAAATGAGCAGTTCTTC. The full variable domain, rest sourced from reference TRBV18 and TRBJ2-1, is NAGVMQNPRHLVRRRGQEARLRCSPMKGHSHVYWYRQLPEEGLKFMVYLQKENIIDESGMPKERFSAEFPKEGPSILRIQQVVRGDSAAYFCASSEGNEQFFGPGTRLTVL.

The chain joins TRBV27 to TRBJ1-1; no definite D call. This CDR3 has 14 residues. Germline V gives CDR1 MNHEY, CDR2 SMNVEV (reference sequence). V was cut by 2 bases and J by 2 bases, with 9 bases left in between. CDR3 nucleotides: TGTGCCAGCAGTTTAGGGGTTCTTAACACTGAAGCTTTCTTT. Protein product: CASSLGVLNTEAFF.

The genes are TRBV13 and TRBJ1-1, with D possibly being TRBD1 (6 bases). The CDR3 is 16 amino acids. Per germline, CDR1 PRHDT and CDR2 FYEKMQ (reference sequence). With 4 bases removed from V and 0 bases from J, the gap between germline ends came to 15 bases. CDR3 sequence reads: CASSWRQVTLNTEAFF. CDR3 nucleotides: TGTGCCAGCAGCTGGCGACAGGTGACACTGAACACTGAAGCTTTCTTT.

The genes are TRBV4-3 and TRBJ1-2; D possibly corresponds to TRBD1 (5 bases). The CDR3 has 16 residues. V dropped 2 bases and J dropped 0 bases, with 13 bases sitting between them. Germline assignment: CDR1 LGHNA and CDR2 YSLEER. The CDR3 DNA follows: TGCGCCAGCAGCCAACTCGACAGCACCTCTAACTATGGCTACACCTTC. The encoded protein is CASSQLDSTSNYGYTF.